This passage covers 7 T cell receptor beta chains from one sample sequenced in a study of identical twins' blood T cells (dated by TCRdb to the early 2010s). The method behind the library was 5' RACE. Instrument used: Illumina Genome Analyzer IIx. TCRdb reprocessed the public reads (quality trimming at Q25 with fastp, clone calling with MiXCR) and kept in-frame beta chains. Here each entry gathers all rows of one CDR3 protein and keeps the most common genes and DNA. This sample holds a few hundred thousand distinct CDR3 sequences; roughly 27% were observed only once. 5.5% to 6.5% of the sample comes from the top ten. Sequenced sample: PBMCs. These receptors all come from a woman between 18 and 49 years old in good health.

The chain links TRBV29-1 to TRBJ1-2; weak D call: TRBD1 (6 bases). Trimming took off 7 bases at V and 4 bases at J, with 10 bases between the two ends. CDR1 and CDR2 (germline): SQVTM, ANQGSEA. This CDR3 spans 11 amino acids. For the CDR3, the DNA is TGCAGCGCTAGGACAGTCTATGGCTACACCTTC. It is translated as CSARTVYGYTF.

This clonotype was counted only a few times. The rearrangement joins TRBV5-1 to TRBJ1-1, with D possibly matching TRBD1 (6 bases). Germline lookup yields CDR1 SGHRS and CDR2 YFSETQ. V lost 4 bases and J 0 bases, leaving 13 bases between the germline ends. The CDR3 length is 15 residues. The CDR3 region has the DNA TGCGCCAGCAGCATCACAGGGCACATGAACACTGAAGCTTTCTTT. Protein: CASSITGHMNTEAFF.

The chain has TRBV19 and TRBJ2-7; D gene uncertain. This CDR3 is built from 13 residues. The V gene lost 5 bases and the J gene lost 2 bases, with 10 bases spanning the gap. Germline CDR1 and CDR2: LNHDA and SQIVND (reference sequence). DNA for the CDR3: TGTGCCAGTAGTCTCCAGGCCGCCTACGAGCAGTACTTC. Protein: CASSLQAAYEQYF.

As for this clonotype: With a much larger clone just one base away, this may be a read error. The gene calls are TRBV20-1 and TRBJ1-2; no firm D call. This CDR3 comprises 13 residues. Trimming removed 5 bases from V and 4 bases from J, with 14 bases in between. Germline CDR1 DFQATT, CDR2 SNEGSKA (reference sequence). The CDR3, as DNA: TGCAGTGCTCGCATGGATACCGTCTATGGCTACACCTTC. Its translation: CSARMDTVYGYTF.

This clonotype has only a few counts. The CDR3 DNA reads TGCAGTGCAAGAAAGGGCGGGACAGGGGCCTATGGCTACACCTTC. Its protein is CSARKGGTGAYGYTF. The V call is TRBV20-1, the J call TRBJ1-2, with 10 bases aligning to TRBD1. The length of the CDR3 is 15 residues. Looked up from germline, CDR1 is DFQATT and CDR2 is SNEGSKA (reference sequence). Unmatched junction bases numbered 11, after V lost 6 bases and J lost 4 bases.

This clonotype was seen repeatedly, ten times or more. This chain links TRBV6-5 with TRBJ1-3, with D perhaps TRBD1 (6 bases). Germline-derived CDR1 and CDR2 are MNHEY and SVGAGI. V was cut by 2 bases and J by 0 bases, with 17 bases left in between. The CDR3 runs 18 residues. The CDR3 sequence: CASSYQMTGASSGNTIYF. The CDR3 DNA reads TGTGCCAGCAGTTACCAAATGACAGGAGCAAGCTCTGGAAACACCATATATTTT.

The J gene is TRBJ2-5, the V gene TRBV11-2, with TRBD1 matching 7 bases. The CDR3 totals 15 residues. J gave up 4 bases and V 5 bases, and 10 bases lay outside the gene matches. From germline, CDR1 is SGHAT and CDR2 FQNNGV. CDR3 protein: CASSATGVLGETQYF. DNA for the CDR3: TGTGCCAGCAGCGCAACAGGGGTTCTCGGAGAGACCCAGTACTTC.